The 9 T cell receptor beta chains listed next were all sequenced from one sample in a study of regulatory T cells in long-lasting Graves disease. Indicated time point: newly diagnosed GD, antithyroid drugs for less than 3 months. From RNA extracted from PBMCs, the TCR library was made. TCR beta libraries were built with iRepertoire HTBI primers and Arm-PCR of CDR3 regions. TCRdb analysed the multiplex PCR reads with MiXCR anew, one entry per CDR3 protein. The sample holds a few hundred thousand distinct CDR3 sequences; around 18% are singletons and the top ten take around 15%. These data are also associated with another study on T cells in Graves' hyperthyroidism and ophthalmopathy.

Sequencing used peripheral blood mononuclear cells (PBMCs), obtained at new diagnosis, from a patient treated with antithyroid drugs. These receptors all stem from a woman in her 30s with Graves disease.

The CDR3 DNA sequence: TGTGCCAGCAGCAAAACCGGGATCACCGCTTTTGGTGAGCAGTTCTTC. Its protein is CASSKTGITAFGEQFF. The chain links TRBV7-9 to TRBJ2-1; D is perhaps TRBD2 (5 bases). CDR3 length: 16 amino acids. V lost 5 bases, J lost 9 bases, and 23 bases lay in between. The germline V gene encodes CDR1 SEHNR and CDR2 FQNEAQ (reference sequence).

This clonotype has at least ten counts. CDR3 sequence reads: CASSPLGSYGYTF. CDR3 DNA sequence: TGTGCCAGCAGCCCCCTCGGAAGCTATGGCTACACCTTC. The J gene is TRBJ1-2, the V gene TRBV9; D unresolved. Germline V lookup: CDR1 SGDLS, CDR2 YYNGEE. This CDR3 has 13 amino acids. V was pared by 4 bases and J by 4 bases, with 11 bases between.

Points on this clonotype: A much larger clone is a single base away; this may be a read error. J is TRBJ1-1 and V is TRBV2; perhaps TRBD1 as D (6 bases). Trimming cost V 6 bases and J 1 base, with 9 bases left between them. CDR3 size: 13 residues. Germline V gene lookup returns CDR1 SNHLY and CDR2 FYNNEI. This CDR3 is CASRYRENTEAFF. CDR3 in DNA: TGTGCCAGCAGGTACAGGGAGAACACTGAAGCTTTCTTT.

This clonotype was recorded many times. The rearrangement joins TRBV20-1 to TRBJ2-7; 8 positions agree with TRBD2. The germline gives CDR1 DFQATT, CDR2 SNEGSKA (reference sequence). The CDR3 loop spans 15 amino acids. V was pared by 6 bases and J by 0 bases, with 10 bases of the junction left unmatched. The CDR3: CSAVTGGGSSYEQYF. CDR3 DNA: TGCAGTGCCGTGACCGGGGGGGGGAGCTCCTACGAGCAGTACTTC.

The sample holds many counts of this clonotype. The rearrangement joins TRBV7-3 to TRBJ1-2; 9 nucleotides agree with TRBD1. The CDR3 covers 16 residues. The V segment lost 4 bases and the J segment 3 bases; nucleotides outside the gene matches: 9. Per the germline V gene, CDR1 is SGHTA and CDR2 is FQGTGA. CDR3: CASSSWDRVGYYGYTF. CDR3 nucleotide sequence: TGTGCCAGCAGCTCCTGGGACAGGGTCGGTTACTATGGCTACACCTTC.

The table lists this clonotype with a few counts. The gene calls are TRBV12-3 or TRBV12-4 and TRBJ2-5; D is possibly TRBD2 (9 bases). Deletions cut 8 bases from V and 3 bases from J, with 19 bases between. The CDR3 runs to 15 residues. The CDR3: CASAPGGGGEETQYF. CDR3 DNA sequence: TGTGCCAGCGCCCCAGGGGGCGGGGGGGAAGAGACCCAGTACTTC.

This clonotype was detected ten times or more. The rearrangement uses TRBV6-1 and TRBJ2-7; 10 bases are shared with TRBD1. Trimming took 6 bases from V and 1 from J; bases not matched to a gene: 6. Germline V lookup: CDR1 MNHNS, CDR2 SASEGT. CDR3 length equals 15 residues. The CDR3 spells CASRHGQGGSYEQYF. The CDR3 DNA reads as TGTGCCAGCAGACACGGACAGGGGGGTTCCTACGAGCAGTACTTC.

V and J are TRBV7-2 and TRBJ1-4, with TRBD1 matching over 9 bases. The V gene's germline CDR1 is SGHTA and CDR2 FQGNSA. With V trimmed by 4 bases and J by 10 bases, 7 bases remained unmatched. CDR3 length: 14 residues. As DNA, the CDR3 is TGTGCCAGCAGCTCGACAGGGGGTACTGGAAAACTGTTTTTT. Encoded protein: CASSSTGGTGKLFF.

In its sample, this clonotype was seen many times. V gene TRBV6-2 or TRBV6-3 combines with J gene TRBJ1-2, with TRBD1 identical over 7 bases. J gave up 8 bases and V 6 bases, and 12 bases lay outside the gene matches. Per germline, CDR1 MNHEY and CDR2 SVGEGT. This CDR3 region has 14 residues. CDR3 sequence (DNA): TGTGCCAGCAGCGGCTCGACAGGGAAAGACGGCTACACCTTC. Its protein is CASSGSTGKDGYTF.